One sample yielded the 9 T cell receptor beta chains listed below, sequenced in a study of blood T cell repertoires in COVID-19 (dated by TCRdb to the early 2020s). Library preparation was by the immunoSEQ multiplex PCR assay. This is the immuneACCESS table as TCRdb keeps it, with only in-frame sequences that have V and J called. A part of the clones is gone; compared with another copy, unresolved V genes explain less than half, and the rest is unexplained. Here the sample has some 270,000 clones; around nine tenths occur a single time. In total, the top ten clones hold more than 0.75% of the sample. The material sequenced was peripheral blood. Receptor source: a young man with acute or convalescent COVID-19.

The gene calls are TRBV4-1 and TRBJ2-1, with 7 bases aligning to TRBD2. This CDR3 comprises 15 residues. The germline V gene has CDR1 MGHRA and CDR2 YSYEKL. V lost 5 bases, J lost 4 bases, and 8 bases stayed unmatched. Here the CDR3 DNA reads TGCGCCAGCAGCTCTACGGGAGGTGTTTACAATGAGCAGTTCTTC. Its translation is CASSSTGGVYNEQFF.

The rearrangement links TRBV7-9 to TRBJ2-5; 9 nucleotides line up with TRBD2. The CDR3 has 14 amino acids. Trimming removed 5 bases from V and 5 bases from J; junction bases left unmatched: 6. CDR1 is SEHNR, CDR2 FQNEAQ, per germline (reference sequence). Here the CDR3 DNA reads TGTGCCAGCAGCGCGGCGGGGGGGCTGGAGACCCAGTACTTC. As protein: CASSAAGGLETQYF.

This clone is a singleton in its sample. The chain combines TRBV5-4 with TRBJ2-1; D gene unclear. Germline CDR1 SGHNT, CDR2 YYREEE (reference sequence). The CDR3 spans 12 residues. Trimming took off 0 bases at V and 6 bases at J, with 4 bases between the two ends. CDR3 residues: CASSLGPNEQFF. As DNA, the CDR3 is TGTGCCAGCAGCTTGGGGCCCAATGAGCAGTTCTTC. The whole variable domain, remainder taken from reference TRBV5-4 and TRBJ2-1, is ETGVTQSPTHLIKTRGQQVTLRCSSQSGHNTVSWYQQALGQGPQFIFQYYREEENGRGNFPPRFSGLQFPNYSSELNVNALELDDSALYLCASSLGPNEQFFGPGTRLTVL.

The rearrangement joins TRBV10-3 to TRBJ2-7; D perhaps matches TRBD1 (6 bases). This CDR3 is 11 amino acids long. Per germline, CDR1 ENHRY and CDR2 SYGVKD. With 8 bases removed from V and 7 bases from J, the gap between germline ends came to 12 bases. The CDR3 bases are TGTGCCATCGGGGGCGAGGGAGAGCAGTACTTC. It yields the protein CAIGGEGEQYF.

The gene calls are TRBV1 and TRBJ2-3; the table's D call, TRBD2, was not checked against the DNA. TRBV1 is a documented pseudogene. This CDR3 contains 16 residues. CDR3 coding DNA: TGCACCAGCAGCCAAGATGGAAGGACTAGCTTCGATACGCAGTATTTT. Encoded protein: CTSSQDGRTSFDTQYF.

The gene calls are TRBV28 and TRBJ1-4; TRBD1 matches at 7 bases. Germline V CDR1 and CDR2: MDHEN, SYDVKM. Losses at the gene ends were 7 bases for V and 7 bases for J; bases not matched to a gene: 9. This CDR3 spans 14 amino acids. Here the CDR3 DNA reads TGTGCCAGCAACTCAGGGGGTTGGGGTGAAAAACTGTTTTTT. It translates to CASNSGGWGEKLFF.

The V call is TRBV30, the J call TRBJ1-3; D possibly corresponds to TRBD1 (5 bases). The germline gives CDR1 GTSNPN, CDR2 SVGIG (reference sequence). The V end was cut by 2 bases, the J end by 4 bases, with 21 bases between. This CDR3 has 17 amino acids. The CDR3 sequence: CAWSPTGVRTWGNTIYF. The CDR3 nucleotides are TGTGCCTGGAGTCCGACGGGGGTACGAACGTGGGGAAACACCATATATTTT.

The gene calls are TRBV15 and TRBJ2-7, with D possibly matching TRBD2 (6 bases). Trimming took off 4 bases at V and 2 bases at J, with 15 bases between the two ends. Germline CDR1 is LNHNV and CDR2 is YYDKDF (reference sequence). CDR3 length: 15 residues. This CDR3 reads CATSISPGLAYEQYF. In DNA form, the CDR3 reads TGTGCCACCAGCATCAGTCCGGGACTCGCCTACGAGCAGTACTTC.

The chain employs TRBV9 and TRBJ2-3, with D possibly being TRBD2 (7 bases). There are 15 residues in the CDR3. Germline V gives CDR1 SGDLS, CDR2 YYNGEE. The germline V and J ends were trimmed by 4 bases and 7 bases, with 19 bases remaining between them. The CDR3 sequence is CASSPRVAGANTQYF. The CDR3 region has the DNA TGTGCCAGCAGCCCCCGGGTTGCGGGGGCTAATACGCAGTATTTT. Full variable domain (rest looked up from reference TRBV9 and TRBJ2-3): DSGVTQTPKHLITATGQRVTLRCSPRSGDLSVYWYQQSLDQGLQFLIQYYNGEERAKGNILERFSAQQFPDLHSELNLSSLELGDSALYFCASSPRVAGANTQYFGPGTRLTVL.